This T cell receptor beta chain was found in a study of Ad26.COV2.S vaccination and SARS-CoV-2 variants. The germline V gene has CDR1 SGHDT and CDR2 YYEEEE. The CDR3 extends over 15 amino acids. V lost 5 bases and J lost 1; bases outside the gene matches: 8. Profiling relied on immunoSEQ multiplex PCR, and the TCRdb table lists in-frame clones only, not all of them. Of some 480,000 clones in the sample, roughly nine tenths are singletons; the top ten hold around 13%. As for treatment: some 20 received Ad26.COV2.S at low or high dose, single or two shots; several received placebo; per-sample allocation not given. Day 63 following the first vaccine or placebo injection was when the samples were taken.

This TCR came from a person aged 18 to 65 who received the Ad26.COV2.S COVID-19 vaccine or a placebo. The chain recombines TRBV5-6 with TRBJ1-1; 7 bases line up with TRBD1. The specimen was peripheral blood, collected in a trial of Ad26.COV2.S vaccine versus placebo. The CDR3 reads CASSPATGRNTEAFF. In DNA, the CDR3 is TGTGCCAGCAGTCCAGCGACAGGGAGGAACACTGAAGCTTTCTTT.